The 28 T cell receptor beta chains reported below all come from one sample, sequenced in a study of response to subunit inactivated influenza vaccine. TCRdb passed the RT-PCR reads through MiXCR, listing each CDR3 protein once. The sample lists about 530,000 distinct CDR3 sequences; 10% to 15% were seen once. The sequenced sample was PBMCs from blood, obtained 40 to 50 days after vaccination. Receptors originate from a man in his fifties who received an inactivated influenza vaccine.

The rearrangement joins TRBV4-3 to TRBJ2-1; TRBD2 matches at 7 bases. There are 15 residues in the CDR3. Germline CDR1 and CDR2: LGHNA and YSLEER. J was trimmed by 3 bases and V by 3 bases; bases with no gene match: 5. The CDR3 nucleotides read TGCGCCAGCAGCCAGGGAGGGGTGGGCTACAATGAGCAGTTCTTC. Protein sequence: CASSQGGVGYNEQFF.

The CDR3 sequence is CASSTSYRKGTEAFF. The CDR3, as DNA: TGCGCCAGCAGCACCAGCTACAGGAAGGGCACTGAAGCTTTCTTT. The chain recombines TRBV5-1 with TRBJ1-1, with D possibly being TRBD1 (5 bases). The V and J ends lost 4 bases and 4 bases respectively, with 17 bases between them. Germline values: CDR1 SGHRS, CDR2 YFSETQ. CDR3 length: 15 residues.

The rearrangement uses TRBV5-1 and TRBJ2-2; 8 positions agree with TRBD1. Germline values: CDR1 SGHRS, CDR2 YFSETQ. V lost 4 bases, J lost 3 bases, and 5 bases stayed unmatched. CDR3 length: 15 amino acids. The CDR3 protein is CASSLDRVDTGELFF. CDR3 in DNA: TGCGCCAGCAGCCTGGACAGGGTGGACACCGGGGAGCTGTTTTTT.

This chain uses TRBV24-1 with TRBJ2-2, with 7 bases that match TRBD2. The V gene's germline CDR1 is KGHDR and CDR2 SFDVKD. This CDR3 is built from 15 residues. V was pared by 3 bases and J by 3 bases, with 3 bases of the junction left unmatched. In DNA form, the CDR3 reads TGTGCCACCAGTGATCCCGGGGGGTACACCGGGGAGCTGTTTTTT. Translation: CATSDPGGYTGELFF.

CDR3 sequence (DNA): TGCGCCAGCAGTAGGAGTGGGGACGGAAGATACGAGCAGTACTTC. It encodes CASSRSGDGRYEQYF. V is TRBV5-1 and J is TRBJ2-7; D might be TRBD1 or TRBD2, each matching 5 bases. Germline-derived CDR1 and CDR2 are SGHRS and YFSETQ. The CDR3 spans 15 residues. Trimming shortened V by 5 bases and J by 4 bases, and 19 bases separated the two germline ends.

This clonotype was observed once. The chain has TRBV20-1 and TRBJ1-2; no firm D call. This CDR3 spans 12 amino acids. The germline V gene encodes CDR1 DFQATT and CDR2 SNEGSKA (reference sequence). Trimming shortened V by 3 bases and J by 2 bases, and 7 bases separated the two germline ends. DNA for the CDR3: TGCAGTGCTAGTTTTCAAAACTATGGCTACACCTTC. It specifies CSASFQNYGYTF.

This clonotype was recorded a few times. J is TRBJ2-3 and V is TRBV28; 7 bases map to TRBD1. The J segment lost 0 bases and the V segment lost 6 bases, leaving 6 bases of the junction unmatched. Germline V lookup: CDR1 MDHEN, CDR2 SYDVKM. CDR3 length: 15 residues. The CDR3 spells CASSGTDASTDTQYF. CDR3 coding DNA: TGTGCCAGCAGCGGGACAGACGCTAGCACAGATACGCAGTATTTT. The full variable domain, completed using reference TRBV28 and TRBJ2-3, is DVKVTQSSRYLVKRTGEKVFLECVQDMDHENMFWYRQDPGLGLRLIYFSYDVKMKEKGDIPEGYSVSREKKERFSLILESASTNQTSMYLCASSGTDASTDTQYFGPGTRLTVL.

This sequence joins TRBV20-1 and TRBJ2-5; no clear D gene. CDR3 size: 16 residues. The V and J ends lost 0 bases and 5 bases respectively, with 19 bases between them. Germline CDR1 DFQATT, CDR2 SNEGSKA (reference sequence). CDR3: CSARDLGRDRRETQYF. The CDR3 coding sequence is TGCAGTGCTAGAGATCTCGGGCGAGATAGGCGGGAGACCCAGTACTTC.

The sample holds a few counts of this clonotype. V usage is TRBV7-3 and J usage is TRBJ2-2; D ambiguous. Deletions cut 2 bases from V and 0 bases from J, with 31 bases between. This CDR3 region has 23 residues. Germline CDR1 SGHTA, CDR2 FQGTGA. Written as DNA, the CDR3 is TGTGCCAGCAGCTTACCCTCTGATGCATCTCTCAACCGACCTGTACCGAACACCGGGGAGCTGTTTTTT. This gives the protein CASSLPSDASLNRPVPNTGELFF. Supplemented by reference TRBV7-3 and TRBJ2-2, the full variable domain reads GAGVSQTPSNKVTEKGKYVELRCDPISGHTALYWYRQSLGQGPEFLIYFQGTGAADDSGLPNDRFFAVRPEGSVSTLKIQRTERGDSAVYLCASSLPSDASLNRPVPNTGELFFGEGSRLTVL.

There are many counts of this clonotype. CDR3 bases: TGTGCCAGCAACAAACTAGCGAACGAGCAGTTCTTC. Translating it yields CASNKLANEQFF. This chain uses TRBV7-2 with TRBJ2-1, with 7 bases aligning to TRBD2. The CDR3 runs to 12 residues. V shed 7 bases, J shed 10 bases, and the junction held 7 bases outside the gene matches. Germline lookup yields CDR1 SGHTA and CDR2 FQGNSA.

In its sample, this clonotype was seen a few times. CDR3 bases: TGTGCCAGCAGCCGCGGAGGGCGGCGGGGTCAGCCCCAGCATTTT. This codes for CASSRGGRRGQPQHF. J is TRBJ1-5 and V is TRBV7-9; no clear D. This CDR3 has 15 amino acids. V lost 5 bases and J 6 bases, leaving 17 bases between the germline ends. The V gene's germline CDR1 is SEHNR and CDR2 FQNEAQ (reference sequence).

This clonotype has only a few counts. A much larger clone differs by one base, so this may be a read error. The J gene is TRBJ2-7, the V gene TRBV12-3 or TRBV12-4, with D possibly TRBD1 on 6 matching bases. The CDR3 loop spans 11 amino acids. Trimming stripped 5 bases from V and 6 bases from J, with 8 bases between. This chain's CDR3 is CASSARGEQYF. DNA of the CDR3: TGTGCCAGCAGTGCCAGGGGCGAGCAGTACTTC.

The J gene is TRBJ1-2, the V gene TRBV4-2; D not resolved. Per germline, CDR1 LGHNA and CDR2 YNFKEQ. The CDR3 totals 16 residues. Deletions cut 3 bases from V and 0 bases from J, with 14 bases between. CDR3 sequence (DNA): TGTGCCAGCAGCCAGCACCCTACAGAAGCTAACTATGGCTACACCTTC. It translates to CASSQHPTEANYGYTF.

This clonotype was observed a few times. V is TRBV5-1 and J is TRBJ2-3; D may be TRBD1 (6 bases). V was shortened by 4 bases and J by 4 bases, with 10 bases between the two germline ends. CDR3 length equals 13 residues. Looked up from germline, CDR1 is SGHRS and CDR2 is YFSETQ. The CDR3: CASSLKGADTQYF. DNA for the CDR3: TGCGCCAGCAGCCTAAAGGGGGCAGATACGCAGTATTTT. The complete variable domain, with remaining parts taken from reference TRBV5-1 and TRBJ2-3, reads KAGVTQTPRYLIKTRGQQVTLSCSPISGHRSVSWYQQTPGQGLQFLFEYFSETQRNKGNFPGRFSGRQFSNSRSEMNVSTLELGDSALYLCASSLKGADTQYFGPGTRLTVL.

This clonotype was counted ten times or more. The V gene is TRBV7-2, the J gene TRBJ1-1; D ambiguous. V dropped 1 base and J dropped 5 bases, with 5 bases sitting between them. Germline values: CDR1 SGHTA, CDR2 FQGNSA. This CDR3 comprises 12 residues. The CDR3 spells CASSLDRTEAFF. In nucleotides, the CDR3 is TGTGCCAGCAGCTTAGATCGGACTGAAGCTTTCTTT.

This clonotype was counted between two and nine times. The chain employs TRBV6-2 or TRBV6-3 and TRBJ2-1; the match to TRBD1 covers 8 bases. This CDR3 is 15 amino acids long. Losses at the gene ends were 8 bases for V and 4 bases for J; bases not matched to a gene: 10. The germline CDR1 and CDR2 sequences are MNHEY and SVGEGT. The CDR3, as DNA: TGTGCCAGCTCCAAAGGGACAGGAGCTTACAATGAGCAGTTCTTC. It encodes CASSKGTGAYNEQFF.

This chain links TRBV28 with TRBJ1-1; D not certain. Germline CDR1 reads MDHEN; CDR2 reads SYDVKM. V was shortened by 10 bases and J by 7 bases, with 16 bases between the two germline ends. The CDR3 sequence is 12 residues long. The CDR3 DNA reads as TGTGCCACAGCAAGCCTTGACGTTGAAGCTTTCTTT. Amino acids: CATASLDVEAFF.

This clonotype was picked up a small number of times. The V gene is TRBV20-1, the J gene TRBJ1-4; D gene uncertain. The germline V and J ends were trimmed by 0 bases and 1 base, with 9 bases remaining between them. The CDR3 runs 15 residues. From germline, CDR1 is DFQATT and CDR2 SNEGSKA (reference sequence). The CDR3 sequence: CSARDLRGTNEKLFF. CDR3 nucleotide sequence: TGCAGTGCTAGAGATCTGCGGGGAACTAATGAAAAACTGTTTTTT.

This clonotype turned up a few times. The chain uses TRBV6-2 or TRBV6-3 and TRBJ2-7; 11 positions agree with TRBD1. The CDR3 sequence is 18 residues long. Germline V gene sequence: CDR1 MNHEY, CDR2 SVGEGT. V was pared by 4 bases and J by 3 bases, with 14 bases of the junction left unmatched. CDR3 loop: CASSFLGTGGAGRYEQYF. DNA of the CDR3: TGTGCCAGCAGTTTTCTCGGGACAGGGGGAGCGGGACGCTACGAGCAGTACTTC.

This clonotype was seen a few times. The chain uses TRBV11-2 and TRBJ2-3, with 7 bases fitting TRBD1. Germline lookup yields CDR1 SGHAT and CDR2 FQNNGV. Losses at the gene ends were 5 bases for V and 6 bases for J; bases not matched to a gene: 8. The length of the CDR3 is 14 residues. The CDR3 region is CASSLRQGQDTQYF. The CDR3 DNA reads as TGTGCCAGCAGCCTACGTCAGGGACAGGATACGCAGTATTTT.

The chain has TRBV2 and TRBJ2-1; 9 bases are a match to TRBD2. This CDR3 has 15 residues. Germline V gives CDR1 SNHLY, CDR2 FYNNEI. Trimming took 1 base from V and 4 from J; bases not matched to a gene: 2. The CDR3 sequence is CASSEETSGYNEQFF. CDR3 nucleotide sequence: TGTGCCAGCAGTGAAGAGACTAGCGGTTACAATGAGCAGTTCTTC.

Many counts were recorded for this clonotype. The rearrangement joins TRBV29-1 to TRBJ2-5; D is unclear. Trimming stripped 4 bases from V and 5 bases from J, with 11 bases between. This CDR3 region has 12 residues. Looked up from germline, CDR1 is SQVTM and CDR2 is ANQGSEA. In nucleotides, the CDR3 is TGCAGCGTTGCTGGAAATGGGGAGACCCAGTACTTC. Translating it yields CSVAGNGETQYF.

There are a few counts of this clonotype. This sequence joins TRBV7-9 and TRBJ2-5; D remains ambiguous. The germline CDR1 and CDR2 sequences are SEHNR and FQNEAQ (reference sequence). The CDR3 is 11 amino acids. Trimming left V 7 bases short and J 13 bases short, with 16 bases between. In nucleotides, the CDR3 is TGTGCCAGCACCCACGGAGAGTTCCTGTACTTC. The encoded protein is CASTHGEFLYF. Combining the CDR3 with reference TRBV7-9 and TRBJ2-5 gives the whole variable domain DTGVSQNPRHKITKRGQNVTFRCDPISEHNRLYWYRQTLGQGPEFLTYFQNEAQLEKSRLLSDRFSAERPKGSFSTLEIQRTEQGDSAMYLCASTHGEFLYFGPGTRLLVL.

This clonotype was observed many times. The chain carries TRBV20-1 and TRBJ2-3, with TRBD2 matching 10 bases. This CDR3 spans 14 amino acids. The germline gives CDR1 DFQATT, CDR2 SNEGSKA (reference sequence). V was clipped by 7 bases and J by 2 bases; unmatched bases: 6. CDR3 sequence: CSEASGGITDTQYF. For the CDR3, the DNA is TGCAGTGAAGCTAGCGGGGGAATCACAGATACGCAGTATTTT.

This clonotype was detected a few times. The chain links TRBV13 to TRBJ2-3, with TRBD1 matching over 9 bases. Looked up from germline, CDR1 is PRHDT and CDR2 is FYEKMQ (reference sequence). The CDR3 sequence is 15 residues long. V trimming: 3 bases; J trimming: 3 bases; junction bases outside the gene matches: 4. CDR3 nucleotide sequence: TGTGCCAGCAGCTTCCCGGGACAGGGAACAGATACGCAGTATTTT. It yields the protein CASSFPGQGTDTQYF.

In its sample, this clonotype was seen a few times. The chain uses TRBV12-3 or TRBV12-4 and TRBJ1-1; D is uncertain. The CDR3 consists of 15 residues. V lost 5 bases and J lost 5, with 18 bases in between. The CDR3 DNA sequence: TGTGCCAGCAGTAACTCCTGGACTGTGGGGACTGAAGCTTTCTTT. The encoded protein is CASSNSWTVGTEAFF.

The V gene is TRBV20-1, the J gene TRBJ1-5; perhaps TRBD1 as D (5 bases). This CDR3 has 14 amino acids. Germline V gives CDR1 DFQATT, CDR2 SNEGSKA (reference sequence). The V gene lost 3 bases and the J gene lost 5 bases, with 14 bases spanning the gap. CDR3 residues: CSASFQGRDQPQHF. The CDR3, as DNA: TGCAGTGCTAGCTTCCAGGGACGGGATCAGCCCCAGCATTTT.

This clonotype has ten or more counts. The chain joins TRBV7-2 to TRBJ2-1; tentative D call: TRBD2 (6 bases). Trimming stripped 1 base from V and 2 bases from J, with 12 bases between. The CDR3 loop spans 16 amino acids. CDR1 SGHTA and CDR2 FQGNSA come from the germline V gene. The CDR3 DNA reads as TGTGCCAGCAGCTTAGGGGTGGGGGGTACCTACAATGAGCAGTTCTTC. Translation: CASSLGVGGTYNEQFF. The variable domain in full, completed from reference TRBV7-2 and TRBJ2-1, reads GAGVSQSPSNKVTEKGKDVELRCDPISGHTALYWYRQSLGQGLEFLIYFQGNSAPDKSGLPSDRFSAERTGGSVSTLTIQRTQQEDSAVYLCASSLGVGGTYNEQFFGPGTRLTVL.